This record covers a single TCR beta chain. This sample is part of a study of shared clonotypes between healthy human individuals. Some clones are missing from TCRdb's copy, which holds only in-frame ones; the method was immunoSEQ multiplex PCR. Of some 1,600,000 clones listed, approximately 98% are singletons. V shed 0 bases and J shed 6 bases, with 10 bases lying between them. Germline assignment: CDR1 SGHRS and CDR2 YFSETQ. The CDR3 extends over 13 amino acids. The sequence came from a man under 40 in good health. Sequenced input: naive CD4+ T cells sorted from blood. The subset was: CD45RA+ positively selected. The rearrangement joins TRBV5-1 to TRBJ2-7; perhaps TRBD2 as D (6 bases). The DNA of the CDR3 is TGCGCCAGCAGCTTGGACGGGGGAACCGAGCAGTACTTC. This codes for CASSLDGGTEQYF.